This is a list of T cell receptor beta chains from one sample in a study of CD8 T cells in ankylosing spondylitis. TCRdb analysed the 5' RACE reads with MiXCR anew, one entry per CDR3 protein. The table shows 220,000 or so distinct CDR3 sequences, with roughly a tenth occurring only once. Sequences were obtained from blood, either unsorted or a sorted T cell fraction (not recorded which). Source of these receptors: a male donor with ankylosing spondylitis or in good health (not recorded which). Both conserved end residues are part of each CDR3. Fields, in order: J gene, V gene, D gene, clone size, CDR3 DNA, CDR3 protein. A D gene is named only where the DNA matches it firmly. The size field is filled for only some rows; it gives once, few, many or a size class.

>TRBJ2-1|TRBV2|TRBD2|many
TGTGCCAGCAGTGAAGCGGGTACTGCGAGCGGGGTATACAATGAGCAGTTCTTC
CASSEAGTASGVYNEQFF
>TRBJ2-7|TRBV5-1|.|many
TGCGCCAGCAGCTCAATCGTGGGTACCTACGAGCAGTACTTC
CASSSIVGTYEQYF
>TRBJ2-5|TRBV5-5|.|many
TGTGCCAGCAGCTTGAGTTGGGAGACCCAGTACTTC
CASSLSWETQYF
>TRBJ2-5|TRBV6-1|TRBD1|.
TGTGCCAGCAGTCAGCCCCCCAGGGGGCAAGAGACCCAGTACTTC
CASSQPPRGQETQYF
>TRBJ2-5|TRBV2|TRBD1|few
TGTGCCAGCAAGGGACAGGGGAGAGAGACCCAGTACTTC
CASKGQGRETQYF
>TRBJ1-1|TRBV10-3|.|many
TGTGCCATCAGTGACTCTAATCAGGACCTGAAAGCTTTCTTT
CAISDSNQDLKAFF
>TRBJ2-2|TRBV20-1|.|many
TGCAGTGCTAGAGATCTCGGGAGGAACACCGGGGAGCTGTTTTTT
CSARDLGRNTGELFF
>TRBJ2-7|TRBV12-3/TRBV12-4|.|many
TGTGCCAGCAGTTTATCGACACCTCTAGCCCACGAGCAGTACTTC
CASSLSTPLAHEQYF
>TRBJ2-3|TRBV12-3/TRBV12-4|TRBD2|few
TGTGCCAGCTGGCCGGCTAGCGGGGGGAAAGATACGCAGTATTTT
CASWPASGGKDTQYF
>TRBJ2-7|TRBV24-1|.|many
TGTGCCACCAGCCCGGGATCCTACGAGCAGTACTTC
CATSPGSYEQYF
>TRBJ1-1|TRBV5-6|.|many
TGTGCCAGCAGCTTGGTCCGCACTGAAGCTTTCTTT
CASSLVRTEAFF
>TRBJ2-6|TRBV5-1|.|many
TGCGCCAGCAGAGCTTCTGGGGCCAACGTCCTGACTTTC
CASRASGANVLTF
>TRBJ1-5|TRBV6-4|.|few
TGTGCCAGCAGTGATTCCTTTTACCCCAATCAGCCCCAGCATTTT
CASSDSFYPNQPQHF
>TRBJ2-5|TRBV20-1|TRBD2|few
TGCAGTGCTAGAGACGCGATTCTAGCGGGGGGGCAGGAGACCCAGTACTTC
CSARDAILAGGQETQYF
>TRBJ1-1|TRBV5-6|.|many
TGTGCCAGCAGCCCAAGACCCGGGGGCGGCACTGAAGCTTTCTTT
CASSPRPGGGTEAFF
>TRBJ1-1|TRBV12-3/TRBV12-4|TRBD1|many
TGTGCCAGCAGCCGGACAGGGGGAACTGAAGCTTTCTTT
CASSRTGGTEAFF
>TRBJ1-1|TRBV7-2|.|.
TGTGCCAGCAGCGTCCCGACAGGACCCATGAACACTGAAGCTTTCTTT
CASSVPTGPMNTEAFF
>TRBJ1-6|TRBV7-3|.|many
TGTGCCAGCAGCTTAAACCCAACTTCACCCCTCCACTTT
CASSLNPTSPLHF
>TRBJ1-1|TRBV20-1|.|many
TGCAGTGCTAGAGTGATTGGAGGGGGGGGGAACCTGAACACTGAAGCTTTCTTT
CSARVIGGGGNLNTEAFF
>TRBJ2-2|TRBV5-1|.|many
TGCGCCAGCAATCTCGGGGCGCGCGACACCGGGGAGCTGTTTTTT
CASNLGARDTGELFF
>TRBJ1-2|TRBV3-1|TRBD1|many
TGTGCCAGCAGCCCTACGGGACAGGTCAAAAACTATGGCTACACCTTC
CASSPTGQVKNYGYTF
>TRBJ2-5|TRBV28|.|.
TGTGCCAGCAGTTTGGGGGCAGCACAAGAGACCCAGTACTTC
CASSLGAAQETQYF
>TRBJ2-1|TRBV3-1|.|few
TGTGCCAGCAGCTCACAATCGGGGATGCGCCGGCCGCTGTTCTTC
CASSSQSGMRRPLFF
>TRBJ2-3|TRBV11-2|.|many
TGTGCCAGCAGCCGGATGGGGGTAGCGGACACAGATACGCAGTATTTT
CASSRMGVADTDTQYF
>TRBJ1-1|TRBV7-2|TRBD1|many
TGTGCCAGCAGCTTAGTGGGACAGGGGAACACTGAAGCTTTCTTT
CASSLVGQGNTEAFF
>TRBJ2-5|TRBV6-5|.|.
TGTGCCAGCAGTTACTCTATCTCGGGGTTGGGGGAGACCCAGTACTTC
CASSYSISGLGETQYF
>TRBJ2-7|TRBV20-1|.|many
TGCAGTGCTCGCAGTAGAGGGATGGCCGAGCAGTACTTC
CSARSRGMAEQYF
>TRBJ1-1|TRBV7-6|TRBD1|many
TGTGCCAGCAGCTTAGGCAGGGGGAGCGCTGAAGCTTTCTTT
CASSLGRGSAEAFF
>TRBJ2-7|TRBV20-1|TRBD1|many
TGCAGTGCCGGACAGGGGGGGGGTTACGAGCAGTACTTC
CSAGQGGGYEQYF
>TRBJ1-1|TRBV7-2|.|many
TGTGCCAGCAGCTTAGAGGTTGGGGGCAGGTGGGCTTTCTTT
CASSLEVGGRWAFF
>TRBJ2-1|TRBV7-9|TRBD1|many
TGTGCCAGCAGGAATACCGGGACAGGGTACAATGAGCAGTTCTTC
CASRNTGTGYNEQFF